These 25 T cell receptor beta chains were all obtained from the same sample, sequenced in a study of blood T cell repertoires in COVID-19. Sequencing used immunoSEQ multiplex PCR; TCRdb keeps in-frame clones, though not all of them. Found here are 25,000 to 35,000 clones, approximately 86% of them singletons; the top ten hold more than 10%. Source material: peripheral blood. These receptor sequences come from a human donor in a cohort sampled during active COVID-19. The donor label of this sample is uncertain.

The chain combines TRBV25-1 with TRBJ2-2; 7 nucleotides agree with TRBD2. Germline V gene data show CDR1 as MGHDK and CDR2 as SYGVNS. V trimming: 4 bases; J trimming: 7 bases; junction bases outside the gene matches: 15. The CDR3 length is 17 residues. The CDR3 region is CASSGVLGGRGIGELFF. The CDR3 coding sequence is TGTGCCAGCAGTGGGGTCCTAGGCGGGAGAGGAATCGGGGAGCTGTTTTTT.

The rearrangement joins TRBV6-4 to TRBJ1-5, with D hard to call. V was clipped by 0 bases and J by 5 bases, with 11 bases between them. Germline V gene sequence: CDR1 MRHNA, CDR2 SNTAGT. This CDR3 is 15 amino acids long. The CDR3 sequence: CASSDSKTTYQPQHF. CDR3 sequence (DNA): TGTGCCAGCAGTGACTCGAAGACAACCTATCAGCCCCAGCATTTT.

This clone is a singleton in its sample. This sequence joins TRBV19 and TRBJ2-4, with TRBD2 matching 12 bases. V was pared by 0 bases and J by 2 bases, with 2 bases of the junction left unmatched. Germline V CDR1 and CDR2: LNHDA, SQIVND (reference sequence). The CDR3 extends over 17 amino acids. CDR3 in amino acids: CASSIELAGGPKNIQYF. The CDR3 nucleotides are TGTGCCAGTAGTATAGAACTAGCGGGAGGACCCAAAAACATTCAGTACTTC.

The chain uses TRBV28 and TRBJ1-2; D is uncertain. CDR3 length: 15 amino acids. CDR1 and CDR2 (germline): MDHEN, SYDVKM. The ends were cut back, 2 bases at V and 2 bases at J, with 12 bases in the middle. CDR3 residues: CASSLPAYFNYGYTF. CDR3 in DNA: TGTGCCAGCAGTTTACCCGCCTACTTCAACTATGGCTACACCTTC.

Only a few counts were recorded for this clone. The chain recombines TRBV24-1 with TRBJ1-5; D possibly corresponds to TRBD1 (5 bases). Trimming left V 3 bases short and J 2 bases short, with 10 bases between. This CDR3 contains 15 residues. Germline V gives CDR1 KGHDR, CDR2 SFDVKD. The CDR3 nucleotides read TGTGCCACCAGTGATCGAGGGGAGGGCAATCAGCCCCAGCATTTT. It specifies CATSDRGEGNQPQHF.

CDR3: CASSEPGQGGAEAFF. The CDR3 DNA reads TGCGCCAGCAGCGAGCCGGGACAGGGAGGCGCTGAAGCTTTCTTT. V gene TRBV10-2 combines with J gene TRBJ1-1, with 9 bases aligning to TRBD1. CDR3 size: 15 residues. V trimming: 6 bases; J trimming: 6 bases; junction bases outside the gene matches: 11. Germline assignment: CDR1 WSHSY and CDR2 SAAADI.

The count of this clone is one. The chain carries TRBV30 and TRBJ2-3; 7 bases agree with TRBD2. Trimming cost V 0 bases and J 2 bases; bases outside gene matches: 5. CDR1 and CDR2 from the germline V gene are GTSNPN and SVGIG (reference sequence). The length of the CDR3 is 15 residues. The CDR3 region has the DNA TGTGCCTGGAGTGTACGCTGGGACTACACAGATACGCAGTATTTT. Amino acids: CAWSVRWDYTDTQYF.

The chain couples TRBV5-1 to TRBJ2-7, with TRBD1 matching over 7 bases. The CDR3 extends over 15 amino acids. Germline V CDR1 and CDR2: SGHRS, YFSETQ. V shed 4 bases, J shed 0 bases, and the junction held 7 bases outside the gene matches. The CDR3 sequence: CASSTGQASSYEQYF. The CDR3 region has the DNA TGCGCCAGCAGCACCGGACAGGCCAGCTCCTACGAGCAGTACTTC.

V usage is TRBV25-1 and J usage is TRBJ1-1, with a weak D call TRBD1 (6 bases). This CDR3 contains 15 residues. CDR1 and CDR2 (germline): MGHDK, SYGVNS. V was pared by 5 bases and J by 0 bases, with 13 bases between. The CDR3 region is CASSPTGQMNTEAFF. DNA of the CDR3: TGTGCCAGCAGTCCCACCGGACAGATGAACACTGAAGCTTTCTTT.

This chain connects TRBV5-1 to TRBJ1-1; a weak D match, TRBD1 (5 bases). Trimming left V 6 bases short and J 1 base short, with 16 bases between. The CDR3 consists of 15 residues. Germline loops: CDR1 SGHRS, CDR2 YFSETQ. The CDR3 spells CASTQVFTGNTEAFF. The CDR3 DNA reads TGCGCCAGCACCCAGGTTTTTACAGGGAACACTGAAGCTTTCTTT.

V usage is TRBV7-2 and J usage is TRBJ2-3, with D possibly being TRBD2 (6 bases). The V end lost 0 bases, the J end lost 4 bases, and 11 bases lay between the germline ends. CDR1 SGHTA and CDR2 FQGNSA come from the germline V gene. The CDR3 runs 15 residues. The DNA for the CDR3 is TGTGCCAGCAGCTTAGCGGGACTTGTGGCAGATACGCAGTATTTT. The encoded protein is CASSLAGLVADTQYF.

The chain's CDR3 is CASSLARLAGAYEQYF. The CDR3 region has the DNA TGTGCCAGCAGCTTGGCCAGACTAGCGGGAGCCTACGAGCAGTACTTC. V is TRBV5-5 and J is TRBJ2-7; 12 bases align to TRBD2. CDR1 and CDR2 from the germline V gene are SGHKS and YYEKEE (reference sequence). The CDR3 totals 16 residues. The V segment lost 0 bases and the J segment 2 bases; nucleotides outside the gene matches: 3.

This chain joins TRBV12-3 or TRBV12-4 and TRBJ1-6, with a possible D match to TRBD1 (6 bases). The CDR3 has 13 amino acids. V was cut by 6 bases and J by 13 bases, with 16 bases left in between. CDR3 nucleotides: TGTGCCAGCAGCCTCCGTCGGGACACCCCCCTCCACTTT. It specifies CASSLRRDTPLHF.

The V gene is TRBV7-2, the J gene TRBJ2-5; maybe TRBD2 (6 bases). The ends were cut back, 2 bases at V and 4 bases at J, with 14 bases in the middle. The CDR3 has 15 amino acids. From germline, CDR1 is SGHTA and CDR2 FQGNSA. The chain's CDR3 is CASSLTGVTGETQYF. DNA for the CDR3: TGTGCCAGCAGCTTAACGGGAGTCACCGGAGAGACCCAGTACTTC.

J is TRBJ1-5 and V is TRBV6-6; the match to TRBD1 covers 9 bases. The CDR3 sequence is 14 residues long. CDR1 and CDR2 from the germline V gene are MNHNY and SVGAGI (reference sequence). The V segment lost 8 bases and the J segment 0 bases; nucleotides outside the gene matches: 2. The CDR3 bases are TGTGCCAGCGACAGGGGGATTAGCAATCAGCCCCAGCATTTT. Amino acids: CASDRGISNQPQHF.

The rearrangement joins TRBV10-3 to TRBJ1-6, with D perhaps TRBD1 (5 bases). Germline V gene data show CDR1 as ENHRY and CDR2 as SYGVKD. The CDR3 extends over 14 amino acids. Trimming removed 5 bases from V and 8 bases from J, with 13 bases in between. Here the CDR3 reads CAISPRGYDSPLHF. DNA of the CDR3: TGTGCCATCAGTCCTCGGGGGTATGATTCACCCCTCCACTTT.

The rearrangement joins TRBV20-1 to TRBJ2-3, with a weak D call TRBD2 (6 bases). Germline values: CDR1 DFQATT, CDR2 SNEGSKA (reference sequence). The CDR3 length is 10 residues. V gave up 3 bases and J gave up 9 bases, with 7 bases separating them. The CDR3 DNA sequence: TGCAGTGCTAGCCGGGGGACGCAGTATTTT. This translates into CSASRGTQYF.

This sequence joins TRBV5-1 and TRBJ1-1; 12 bases match TRBD1. V shed 4 bases and J 1 base; nucleotides not matched to a gene: 14. CDR3 length equals 19 residues. In germline, CDR1 is SGHRS, CDR2 YFSETQ. This CDR3 is CASSPYSGQGAGRNTEAFF. CDR3 in DNA: TGCGCCAGCAGCCCTTACTCGGGACAGGGGGCAGGTCGGAACACTGAAGCTTTCTTT.

This clone was recorded only once. The chain combines TRBV13 with TRBJ1-4; no clear D gene. Germline V lookup: CDR1 PRHDT, CDR2 FYEKMQ (reference sequence). V lost 5 bases and J 6 bases, leaving 16 bases between the germline ends. CDR3 length: 15 amino acids. CDR3 loop: CASSRGAPEDEKLFF. In nucleotides, the CDR3 is TGTGCCAGCAGCCGGGGAGCCCCCGAGGATGAAAAACTGTTTTTT.

The chain carries TRBV11-3 and TRBJ2-3; 9 bases agree with TRBD1. The CDR3 contains 16 residues. Germline V gives CDR1 SGHNT, CDR2 YENEEA. V was pared by 5 bases and J by 1 base, with 7 bases of the junction left unmatched. The CDR3 region is CASSAGTGKGTDTQYF. Here the CDR3 DNA reads TGTGCCAGCAGCGCCGGGACAGGGAAGGGCACAGATACGCAGTATTTT.

V and J are TRBV28 and TRBJ2-7; 10 bases are shared with TRBD2. The CDR3 has 16 amino acids. The germline V gene encodes CDR1 MDHEN and CDR2 SYDVKM. V gave up 1 base and J gave up 3 bases; unmatched junction bases: 6. The CDR3 loop reads CASSLYTSGINYEQYF. The DNA for the CDR3 is TGTGCCAGCAGTTTATATACTAGCGGGATAAACTACGAGCAGTACTTC.

The rearrangement uses TRBV5-1 and TRBJ2-3; 7 nucleotides align to TRBD2. Germline values: CDR1 SGHRS, CDR2 YFSETQ. Trimming at V came to 4 bases and at J to 2 bases, leaving 7 bases not matched to a gene. CDR3 size: 15 residues. CDR3 DNA sequence: TGCGCCAGCAGCCCCGCGGGAGCCAACACAGATACGCAGTATTTT. Protein sequence: CASSPAGANTDTQYF.

The V and J genes are TRBV10-3 and TRBJ2-1; D may be TRBD2 (7 bases). CDR1 is ENHRY and CDR2 is SYGVKD in the germline V gene. The CDR3 has 18 residues. V lost 2 bases, J lost 7 bases, and 24 bases lay in between. The CDR3, as DNA: TGTGCCATCAGTGAGAGCCCCTTGGGGGGCGGGGGAAGGAATGAGCAGTTCTTC. It specifies CAISESPLGGGGRNEQFF.

This rearrangement joins TRBV30 to TRBJ1-4; 8 nucleotides match TRBD1. The CDR3 is 14 residues long. The V segment lost 1 base and the J segment 4 bases; nucleotides outside the gene matches: 2. In germline, CDR1 is GTSNPN, CDR2 SVGIG (reference sequence). The CDR3 reads CAWSAQGDNEKLFF. DNA of the CDR3: TGTGCCTGGAGTGCACAGGGGGATAATGAAAAACTGTTTTTT.

The rearrangement joins TRBV13 to TRBJ2-1; 12 nucleotides align to TRBD2. Germline V gene lookup returns CDR1 PRHDT and CDR2 FYEKMQ (reference sequence). V dropped 6 bases and J dropped 10; count of bases not matched to a gene: 16. The CDR3 loop spans 17 amino acids. The CDR3 reads CASRNYWTSGTEGEQFF. The DNA for the CDR3 is TGTGCCAGCAGGAATTATTGGACTAGCGGGACGGAAGGAGAGCAGTTCTTC.